A single sample gave rise to the 25 T cell receptor beta chains below, sequenced in a study of quantifying T cell responses using KT2 cells. In the study overall: cDNA was made from DNase-treated RNA using alpha and beta constant primers.

A single-stranded UMI oligo with SP2 sequence was ligated to cDNA 3' ends. First-round PCR used 4 cycles and beta primers RC1.1 and RC1.2 covering TRBC1 and TRBC2. TCRdb ran MiXCR on the UMI-ligation and nested PCR reads and lists one entry per CDR3 protein. Here the sample spans tens of thousands of distinct CDR3 sequences, 11% being singletons. What was sequenced was PBMCs spiked with cells of the T cell clone KT2. These receptor sequences come from a human donor.

This clonotype has only a few counts. V usage is TRBV12-3 or TRBV12-4 and J usage is TRBJ1-4, with D perhaps matching TRBD1 (5 bases). This CDR3 region has 12 residues. V lost 6 bases and J 8 bases, leaving 10 bases between the germline ends. The CDR3 DNA reads as TGTGCCAGCAGATTAAAGGGGGAAAAACTGTTTTTT. The encoded protein is CASRLKGEKLFF.

This clonotype was seen repeatedly, ten times or more. The chain combines TRBV5-4 with TRBJ2-2, with 9 bases aligning to TRBD1. Germline lookup yields CDR1 SGHNT and CDR2 YYREEE (reference sequence). The CDR3 has 16 residues. J gave up 6 bases and V 4 bases, and 10 bases lay outside the gene matches. CDR3 bases: TGTGCCAGCAGCCGTAGATCCGGGACAGGGTCCGGGGAGCTGTTTTTT. It is translated as CASSRRSGTGSGELFF.

This clonotype was seen ten or more times. J is TRBJ1-5 and V is TRBV3-1; no definite D call. V lost 1 base and J 1 base, leaving 5 bases between the germline ends. Germline-derived CDR1 and CDR2 are LGHDT and YNNKEL (reference sequence). The CDR3 consists of 14 residues. The CDR3 region is CASSQGYSNQPQHF. The DNA for the CDR3 is TGTGCCAGCAGCCAAGGCTACAGCAATCAGCCCCAGCATTTT.

This clonotype was recorded a few times. J is TRBJ2-3 and V is TRBV5-1, with TRBD2 matching 12 bases. Germline lookup yields CDR1 SGHRS and CDR2 YFSETQ. V lost 4 bases, J lost 2 bases, and 5 bases stayed unmatched. The CDR3 sequence is 16 residues long. CDR3 nucleotide sequence: TGCGCCAGCAGCCGGGGGACTAGCGGGTTCACAGATACGCAGTATTTT. It encodes CASSRGTSGFTDTQYF.

This clonotype was seen many times. V gene TRBV12-3 or TRBV12-4 combines with J gene TRBJ1-2; tentative D call: TRBD1 (5 bases). The CDR3 spans 14 residues. V lost 7 bases to trimming and J lost 2 bases, with 14 bases between them. DNA of the CDR3: TGTGCCAGCAAAATGGGGGGGGGAAACTATGGCTACACCTTC. Translation: CASKMGGGNYGYTF.

This clonotype has just a few counts. V usage is TRBV12-3 or TRBV12-4 and J usage is TRBJ1-5; 11 bases fit TRBD1. The V gene end was trimmed by 6 bases and the J gene end by 6 bases; junction bases not matched to a gene: 7. The CDR3 extends over 15 amino acids. CDR3 loop: CASREGQGVAQPQHF. In nucleotides, the CDR3 is TGTGCCAGCAGGGAGGGACAGGGGGTAGCTCAGCCCCAGCATTTT.

The sample holds a few counts of this clonotype. The chain is built from TRBV20-1 and TRBJ1-5; no clear D gene. V was pared by 0 bases and J by 6 bases, with 9 bases between. The CDR3 extends over 13 amino acids. Germline V gives CDR1 DFQATT, CDR2 SNEGSKA (reference sequence). The CDR3 spells CSARDLGIQPQHF. Written as DNA, the CDR3 is TGCAGTGCTAGAGATTTGGGAATTCAGCCCCAGCATTTT.

This clonotype has a handful of counts. The chain is built from TRBV6-9 and TRBJ2-5, with D possibly being TRBD2 (7 bases). Germline assignment: CDR1 MNHGY and CDR2 SVAAGI. CDR3 length equals 19 residues. The ends were cut back, 6 bases at V and 0 bases at J, with 26 bases in the middle. The DNA for the CDR3 is TGTGCCAGCAGACACTCGGGACAAACCCGGGCGGGGGACCAAGAGACCCAGTACTTC. It codes for CASRHSGQTRAGDQETQYF.

Many counts were recorded for this clonotype. This chain links TRBV5-1 with TRBJ1-1, with 9 positions matching TRBD1. The CDR3 runs to 16 residues. The V and J ends lost 3 bases and 4 bases, in that order; junction bases with no gene match: 10. The germline CDR1 and CDR2 sequences are SGHRS and YFSETQ. CDR3 nucleotide sequence: TGCGCCAGCAGCTGGATGAAACAGGGGGCGGTCACTGAAGCTTTCTTT. It translates to CASSWMKQGAVTEAFF.

V is TRBV3-1 and J is TRBJ1-1; 8 nucleotides line up with TRBD1. V trimming: 3 bases; J trimming: 5 bases; junction bases outside the gene matches: 8. The CDR3 spans 15 residues. CDR1 and CDR2 (germline): LGHDT, YNNKEL (reference sequence). CDR3 sequence reads: CASSHHGQGRTEAFF. CDR3 DNA: TGTGCCAGCAGCCACCACGGACAGGGAAGAACTGAAGCTTTCTTT.

This clonotype was counted at least ten times. The chain has TRBV4-1 and TRBJ2-3, with D possibly matching TRBD1 (5 bases). Germline loops: CDR1 MGHRA, CDR2 YSYEKL. The CDR3 length is 15 residues. Trimming pared 7 bases from V and 4 bases from J, leaving 18 bases between. The CDR3 protein is CASKPAGFSADTQYF. The CDR3 nucleotides are TGCGCCAGCAAACCGGCAGGGTTTAGTGCAGATACGCAGTATTTT.

The chain combines TRBV2 with TRBJ2-5, with 8 bases that match TRBD2. With 5 bases clipped from V and 7 bases from J, the junction kept 9 bases outside the gene matches. Germline CDR1 SNHLY, CDR2 FYNNEI. The CDR3 has 14 amino acids. The CDR3 DNA reads TGTGCCAGCAGTCGTTCTGGGACTAGTGGGACCCAGTACTTC. Its translation: CASSRSGTSGTQYF.

The chain uses TRBV5-1 and TRBJ2-7, with 7 bases aligning to TRBD1. V lost 4 bases, J lost 0 bases, and 7 bases stayed unmatched. This CDR3 is built from 15 residues. Germline CDR1 reads SGHRS; CDR2 reads YFSETQ. CDR3 sequence (DNA): TGCGCCAGCAGCCCCGGACAGGCGAGCTCCTACGAGCAGTACTTC. Its protein product is CASSPGQASSYEQYF.

This clonotype has a count of ten or more. V and J are TRBV19 and TRBJ2-1, with 9 bases fitting TRBD2. This CDR3 spans 15 amino acids. The J segment lost 8 bases and the V segment lost 4 bases, leaving 9 bases of the junction unmatched. Germline lookup yields CDR1 LNHDA and CDR2 SQIVND (reference sequence). The CDR3 coding sequence is TGTGCCAGTAGTAAAGGGACTAGCTATTTTGATGAGCAGTTCTTC. It specifies CASSKGTSYFDEQFF.

This rearrangement joins TRBV2 to TRBJ1-6, with D unclear. The V end lost 5 bases, the J end lost 8 bases, and 16 bases lay between the germline ends. Germline V gives CDR1 SNHLY, CDR2 FYNNEI. The CDR3 is 15 residues long. In DNA, the CDR3 is TGTGCCAGCAGTAGTGACCGGAGTCGTCATTCACCCCTCCACTTT. Encoded protein: CASSSDRSRHSPLHF.

V is TRBV12-3 or TRBV12-4 and J is TRBJ2-1; the match to TRBD2 covers 10 bases. The V segment lost 4 bases and the J segment 9 bases; nucleotides outside the gene matches: 6. The CDR3 is 14 residues long. The DNA for the CDR3 is TGTGCCAGCAGTTGGGGGAGCGGGAGGGGTGAGCAGTTCTTC. Encoded protein: CASSWGSGRGEQFF.

The genes are TRBV3-1 and TRBJ1-2; D is unclear. Looked up from germline, CDR1 is LGHDT and CDR2 is YNNKEL (reference sequence). The CDR3 sequence is 13 residues long. Between the trimmed V and J ends, which lost 2 bases and 3 bases, there was a span of 7 bases. The chain's CDR3 is CASSQLPYYGYTF. CDR3 bases: TGTGCCAGCAGCCAACTCCCTTACTATGGCTACACCTTC.

In this sample, this clonotype turned up a few times. The chain's CDR3 is CASSREAAGGMADTQYF. The CDR3 DNA reads TGTGCCAGCAGCCGGGAGGCTGCGGGAGGAATGGCAGATACGCAGTATTTT. The chain combines TRBV4-2 with TRBJ2-3; 8 positions agree with TRBD2. The CDR3 is 17 residues long. Germline CDR1 and CDR2: LGHNA and YNFKEQ. After removal of 4 bases from V and 4 bases from J, the junction contained 13 bases not matched to a gene.

The chain is built from TRBV5-4 and TRBJ2-1; TRBD2 matches at 10 bases. This CDR3 contains 15 residues. The germline V gene encodes CDR1 SGHNT and CDR2 YYREEE (reference sequence). V shed 5 bases and J 6 bases; nucleotides not matched to a gene: 8. CDR3 sequence reads: CASSHPGTSANEQFF. For the CDR3, the DNA is TGTGCCAGCAGTCATCCCGGGACTAGCGCCAATGAGCAGTTCTTC.

V and J are TRBV2 and TRBJ2-5; the match to TRBD2 covers 7 bases. Germline-derived CDR1 and CDR2 are SNHLY and FYNNEI. The CDR3 consists of 16 residues. V shed 4 bases, J shed 5 bases, and the junction held 13 bases outside the gene matches. This CDR3 reads CASSGAPAGAGETQYF. The CDR3 nucleotides are TGTGCCAGCAGTGGCGCGCCCGCGGGAGCAGGGGAGACCCAGTACTTC.

This clonotype was picked up a small number of times. The rearrangement links TRBV12-3 or TRBV12-4 to TRBJ1-1; the D is unclear. V dropped 4 bases and J dropped 4 bases, with 10 bases sitting between them. The CDR3 has 13 amino acids. CDR3 residues: CASSSMVVTEAFF. As DNA, the CDR3 is TGTGCCAGCAGTTCGATGGTGGTCACTGAAGCTTTCTTT.

This sequence joins TRBV21-1 and TRBJ1-2. TRBV21-1 is flagged as a pseudogene. The CDR3 consists of 15 residues. The CDR3 loop reads CASSKAAGCYYGYTF. CDR3 DNA: TGTGCCAGCAGCAAAGCCGCAGGCTGCTACTATGGCTACACCTTC.

This clonotype was detected only a few times. For the CDR3, the DNA is TGTGCCAGCAGTTTCGGCGGTTTCGGTCAGCCCCAGCATTTT. Amino acid sequence: CASSFGGFGQPQHF. The chain uses TRBV12-3 or TRBV12-4 and TRBJ1-5, with D unresolved. V lost 3 bases and J 6 bases, leaving 12 bases between the germline ends. The CDR3 loop spans 14 amino acids.

On this clonotype itself: Mismatch with germline at one junction end may stem from a read error. The CDR3 loop reads CASSQEGTRANYGHTF. In DNA form, the CDR3 reads TGCGCCAGCAGCCAAGAGGGTACAAGAGCTAACTATGGCCACACCTTC. This chain links TRBV4-3 with TRBJ1-2; the D is unclear. This CDR3 is 16 amino acids long. Germline V gene sequence: CDR1 LGHNA, CDR2 YSLEER.

This clonotype was seen only a few times. The chain has TRBV7-3 and TRBJ2-3; the match to TRBD1 covers 9 bases. The CDR3 spans 14 residues. Germline V gene sequence: CDR1 SGHTA, CDR2 FQGTGA. The trim removed 5 bases at V and 6 bases at J, leaving 6 bases unmatched. The CDR3 sequence is CASSAHRGPDTQYF. In nucleotides, the CDR3 is TGTGCCAGCAGCGCTCACAGGGGGCCTGATACGCAGTATTTT.